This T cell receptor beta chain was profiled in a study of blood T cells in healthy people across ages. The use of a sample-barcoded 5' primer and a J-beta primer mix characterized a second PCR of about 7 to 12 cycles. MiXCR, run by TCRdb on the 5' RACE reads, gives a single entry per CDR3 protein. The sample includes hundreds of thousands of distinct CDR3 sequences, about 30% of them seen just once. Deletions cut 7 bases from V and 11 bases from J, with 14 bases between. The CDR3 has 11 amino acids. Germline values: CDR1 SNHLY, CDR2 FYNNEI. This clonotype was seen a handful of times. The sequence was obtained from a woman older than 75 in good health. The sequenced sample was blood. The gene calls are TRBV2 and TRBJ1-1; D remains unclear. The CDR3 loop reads CASTYERWAFF. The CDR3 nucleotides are TGTGCCAGCACTTACGAAAGGTGGGCTTTCTTT.